This entry concerns a single TCR beta chain. The assay was immunoSEQ multiplex PCR, and TCRdb's table has in-frame clones only and misses some. The table has 200,000 to 300,000 clones, 85% seen once; the top ten hold around 6.8%. This entry is derived from a study of blood T cell repertoires in COVID-19. J gave up 7 bases and V 1 base, and 13 bases lay outside the gene matches. The CDR3 covers 17 residues. CDR1 and CDR2 from the germline V gene are SGHRS and YFSETQ. This sequence was found in an older woman with active or convalescent COVID-19. Sequencing used peripheral blood. J is TRBJ2-1 and V is TRBV5-1, with TRBD2 matching over 8 bases. CDR3 loop: CASSLLSQREWENEQFF. The CDR3 DNA reads TGCGCCAGCAGCTTGCTCAGTCAGCGGGAGTGGGAAAATGAGCAGTTCTTC.